This entry describes one T cell receptor beta chain. Its matching antigen is unknown. V gave up 1 base and J gave up 5 bases; unmatched junction bases: 4. This CDR3 has 16 amino acids. Germline V gene data show CDR1 as MGHDK and CDR2 as SYGVNS. The data were produced by immunoSEQ multiplex PCR, yet TCRdb's version contains in-frame clones alone and is incomplete. The sample consists of fewer than 250,000 clones, about 84% of them appearing once. This sample was taken from a study of cytomegalovirus exposure and HLA in healthy donors. Study results and limitations: A few chains linked to CMV were shown in vitro to be specific for CMV antigens. The majority of TCR sequences were rare, yet some public TCRs appeared in many donors.

Sequencing input: PBMCs. This chain links TRBV25-1 with TRBJ2-1, with 11 positions matching TRBD2. This clonotype originated in a woman in her late teens or twenties in good health and CMV-seronegative. The CDR3 coding sequence is TGTGCCAGCAGTGAATTGGTTAGCGGGAGGGACAATGAGCAGTTCTTC. It encodes CASSELVSGRDNEQFF.